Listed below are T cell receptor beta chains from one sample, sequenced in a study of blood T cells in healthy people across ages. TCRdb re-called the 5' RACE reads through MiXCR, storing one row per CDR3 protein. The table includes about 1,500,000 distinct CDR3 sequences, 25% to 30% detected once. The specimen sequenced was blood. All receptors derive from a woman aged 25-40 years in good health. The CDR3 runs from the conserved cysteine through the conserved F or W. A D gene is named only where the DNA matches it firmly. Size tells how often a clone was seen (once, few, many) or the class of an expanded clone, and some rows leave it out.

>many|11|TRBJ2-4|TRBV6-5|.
TGTGCCAGCAGCTGGGGGGACATTCAGTACTTC
CASSWGDIQYF
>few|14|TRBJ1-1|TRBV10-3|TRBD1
TGTGCCATCAGTGATGACAGGGGGAACACTGAAGCTTTCTTT
CAISDDRGNTEAFF
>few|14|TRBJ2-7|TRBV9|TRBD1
TGTGCCAGCAGCGTAGCGGGACAGGGCCACGAGCAGTACTTC
CASSVAGQGHEQYF
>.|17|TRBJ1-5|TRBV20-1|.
TGCAGTGCTAGAGATCCTGCCGCGCAGCCCCAAAATCAGCCCCAGCATTTT
CSARDPAAQPQNQPQHF
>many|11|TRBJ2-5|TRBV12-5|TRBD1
TGTGCTACGACAGGGGGGGAGACCCAGTACTTC
CATTGGETQYF
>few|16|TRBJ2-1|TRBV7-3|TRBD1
TGTGCCAGCAGCCGAACAACCGGGACAGGGGGAGGTGAGCAGTTCTTC
CASSRTTGTGGGEQFF
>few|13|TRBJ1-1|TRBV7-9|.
TGTGCCAGCAGGAGGCAGGCAAACACTGAAGCTTTCTTT
CASRRQANTEAFF
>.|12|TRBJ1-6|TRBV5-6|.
TGTGCCAGCAGACAGTCCGATTCACCCCCCCACTTT
CASRQSDSPPHF
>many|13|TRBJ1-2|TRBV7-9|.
TGTGCCAGCAGCCTGCTAGGCGACTATGGCTACACCTTC
CASSLLGDYGYTF
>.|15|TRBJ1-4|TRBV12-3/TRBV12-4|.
TGTGCCAGCAGTTGGGGGTGGGACGTCGGTGAAAAACTGTTTTTT
CASSWGWDVGEKLFF
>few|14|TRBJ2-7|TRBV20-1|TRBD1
TGCAGTGCTAGCACAGGGGCCAGACTTTACGAGCAGTACTTC
CSASTGARLYEQYF
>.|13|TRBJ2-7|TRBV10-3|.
TGTGCCAGCAGAGATGGGGGGGGCCACGAGCAGTACTTC
CASRDGGGHEQYF
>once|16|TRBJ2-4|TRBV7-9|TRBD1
TGTGCCAGCAGCATAGTCACAGGGGTGAGGGGGAATGAGCAGTACTTC
CASSIVTGVRGNEQYF
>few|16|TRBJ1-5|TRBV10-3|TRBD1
TGTGCCATCAGTGAGTTTGGGGACAGGATCAATCAGCCCCAGCATTTT
CAISEFGDRINQPQHF
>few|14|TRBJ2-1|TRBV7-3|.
TGTGCCAGCAGCTTAGGCAGGGAGTATGGTGAGCAGTTCTTC
CASSLGREYGEQFF
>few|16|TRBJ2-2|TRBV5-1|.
TGCGCCAGCAGCTTGGTTGTGGGCCCGAACACCGGGGAGCTGTTTTTT
CASSLVVGPNTGELFF
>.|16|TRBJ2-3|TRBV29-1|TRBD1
TGCAGCGTTGAAGAATGGCAGGGGGCGTCGTCAGATACGCGGTATTTT
CSVEEWQGASSDTRYF